What follows is one T cell receptor (delta chain) and its context. This clone has just a few counts. No cognate antigen has been identified for it. At one of its ends the junction is not consistent with the germline gene, which may arise from a read error. This entry is derived from a study of gamma-delta chains in newborns, infants, children (dated by TCRdb to between 2017 and 2020). General notes on the study: According to the title of the study, polyclonal expansion of innate gammadelta T cells immediately after birth is driven by microbial exposure. Right after human newborns were born, the researchers looked at the way microbial exposure shaped their populations of innate gammadelta T cells.

The CDR3 holds 19 amino acids from the cysteine to the phenylalanine. Only the CDR3 part of the read is kept: 57 bases, read in frame from the first base. CDR1 and CDR2, per the germline V gene, are TSWWSYY and QGS. Sequencing relied on an Illumina MiSeq. Public reads were reanalyzed in TCRdb with CATT, and rows carrying the same DNA were merged afterwards. Recorded for this sample are 4,000 to 6,000 delta-chain clones; roughly 2.7% of them occurred a single time. The ten biggest clones cover approximately 13% of the sample. The sequenced sample was blood. The sequence was obtained from a child who was a newborn, infant or young child, either healthy, febrile or measles-vaccinated (not recorded which). The rearrangement combines TRDV1 with TRDJ3, and TRDD3 may be the D gene, going by 5 matching bases. The CDR3 region: CALEEGEPGISWDTRQMFF. The DNA reads as follows: TGTGCTCTTGAGGAAGGGGAACCTGGGATCTCCTGGGACACCCGACAGATGTTTTTC.